Following are 15 T cell receptor beta chains from one sample sequenced in a study of blood T cell repertoires in COVID-19. Produced via immunoSEQ multiplex PCR; TCRdb's table is partial and in-frame only. The data hold about 260,000 clones, with 87% observed a single time. The specimen was peripheral blood. Source of these receptors: a woman between 50 and 59 years old who had recovered from COVID-19.

This chain uses TRBV11-2 with TRBJ2-7, with 9 bases aligning to TRBD1. Trimming removed 5 bases from V and 4 bases from J; junction bases left unmatched: 6. Germline CDR1 SGHAT, CDR2 FQNNGV. This CDR3 comprises 14 residues. The CDR3 spells CASSPGTGWYEQYF. The DNA for the CDR3 is TGTGCCAGCAGCCCTGGGACAGGGTGGTACGAGCAGTACTTC.

This chain joins TRBV5-1 and TRBJ2-5; D ambiguous. CDR1 is SGHRS, CDR2 YFSETQ, per germline. This CDR3 spans 13 amino acids. Trimming took off 4 bases at V and 1 base at J, with 8 bases between the two ends. CDR3 amino acids: CASSRFPQETQYF. The DNA of the CDR3 is TGCGCCAGCAGCCGGTTTCCCCAAGAGACCCAGTACTTC.

This clone was seen at least ten times. J is TRBJ1-1 and V is TRBV9; D might be TRBD1 (5 bases). Deletions cut 4 bases from V and 2 bases from J, with 15 bases between. The germline CDR1 and CDR2 sequences are SGDLS and YYNGEE. The CDR3 runs 15 residues. CDR3 in amino acids: CASSPSIRVNTEAFF. The CDR3 coding sequence is TGTGCCAGCAGCCCCTCTATCAGGGTTAACACTGAAGCTTTCTTT.

The V gene is TRBV5-1, the J gene TRBJ2-6; 7 bases are a match to TRBD2. Germline V gene sequence: CDR1 SGHRS, CDR2 YFSETQ. This CDR3 region has 19 residues. After removal of 4 bases from V and 0 bases from J, the junction contained 13 bases not matched to a gene. CDR3 in DNA: TGCGCCAGCAGCGGGGCCACGGGGAGGGATAGCTCTGGGGCCAACGTCCTGACTTTC. It yields the protein CASSGATGRDSSGANVLTF.

The V call is TRBV2, the J call TRBJ1-5; D is unresolved. V was shortened by 1 base and J by 7 bases, with 11 bases between the two germline ends. CDR3 length: 14 residues. In germline, CDR1 is SNHLY, CDR2 FYNNEI. CDR3 in amino acids: CASSEEMVEQPQHF. For the CDR3, the DNA is TGTGCCAGCAGTGAAGAAATGGTTGAGCAGCCCCAGCATTTT.

This chain links TRBV12-2 with TRBJ1-3; the DNA was not compared with TRBD1, the D call given in the table. TRBV12-2 counts as a pseudogene. CDR3 length: 15 amino acids. DNA of the CDR3: TGTGCAAGTCGAGGCAGGCCGATCTCTGGAAACACCATATATTTT. Amino acid sequence: CASRGRPISGNTIYF.

V usage is TRBV5-1 and J usage is TRBJ1-5, with D tentatively TRBD1 (5 bases). There are 16 residues in the CDR3. Germline CDR1 is SGHRS and CDR2 is YFSETQ. The V gene lost 0 bases and the J gene lost 3 bases, with 13 bases spanning the gap. The CDR3 spells CASSLEAGSSNQPQHF. The CDR3, as DNA: TGCGCCAGCAGCTTGGAGGCAGGGTCCTCCAATCAGCCCCAGCATTTT.

The chain links TRBV19 to TRBJ2-6, with TRBD2 matching over 7 bases. Germline V gene lookup returns CDR1 LNHDA and CDR2 SQIVND (reference sequence). V lost 4 bases to trimming and J lost 2 bases; unmatched junction nucleotides: 5. This CDR3 has 16 residues. Written as DNA, the CDR3 is TGTGCCAGTAGTACCCAGGGAGGGGCTGGGGCCAACGTCCTGACTTTC. Protein: CASSTQGGAGANVLTF. Combining the CDR3 with reference TRBV19 and TRBJ2-6 gives the whole variable domain DGGITQSPKYLFRKEGQNVTLSCEQNLNHDAMYWYRQDPGQGLRLIYYSQIVNDFQKGDIAEGYSVSREKKESFPLTVTSAQKNPTAFYLCASSTQGGAGANVLTFGAGSRLTVL.

The rearrangement links TRBV5-5 to TRBJ2-5; 10 bases are a match to TRBD1. Germline V gene lookup returns CDR1 SGHKS and CDR2 YYEKEE (reference sequence). The CDR3 totals 15 residues. The V and J ends lost 3 bases and 4 bases, in that order; junction bases with no gene match: 6. CDR3 amino acids: CASSWTDRGRETQYF. In nucleotides, the CDR3 is TGTGCCAGCAGCTGGACCGACAGGGGGCGAGAGACCCAGTACTTC. The full variable domain, with the rest looked up from reference TRBV5-5 and TRBJ2-5, is DAGVTQSPTHLIKTRGQQVTLRCSPISGHKSVSWYQQVLGQGPQFIFQYYEKEERGRGNFPDRFSARQFPNYSSELNVNALLLGDSALYLCASSWTDRGRETQYFGPGTRLLVL.

CDR3 nucleotides: TGTGCCAGCAGTTCCAGGACATGGGGGGCAGATACGCAGTATTTT. It codes for CASSSRTWGADTQYF. J is TRBJ2-3 and V is TRBV28, with D perhaps TRBD2 (6 bases). V was trimmed by 4 bases and J by 4 bases, leaving 15 bases between them. The CDR3 spans 15 residues. Germline V gene lookup returns CDR1 MDHEN and CDR2 SYDVKM.

The V and J genes are TRBV10-3 and TRBJ1-1, with TRBD1 matching 9 bases. Germline V gives CDR1 ENHRY, CDR2 SYGVKD. This CDR3 comprises 14 residues. The junction had 6 bases not matched to a gene; V was cut back by 5 bases and J by 5 bases. The CDR3 bases are TGTGCCATCAGTCCGTCGACAGGGGGGACTGAAGCTTTCTTT. Its translation: CAISPSTGGTEAFF.

The rearrangement joins TRBV6-5 to TRBJ1-1; D possibly corresponds to TRBD1 (6 bases). This CDR3 is 14 amino acids long. CDR1 is MNHEY and CDR2 is SVGAGI in the germline V gene. V was cut by 0 bases and J by 4 bases, with 9 bases left in between. Written as DNA, the CDR3 is TGTGCCAGCAGTTACTCCAGGGACATCACTGAAGCTTTCTTT. Amino acid sequence: CASSYSRDITEAFF.

The CDR3 DNA is TGTGCCATCAGTGAGTCGCAGGGTGATACGCAGTATTTT. Its translation is CAISESQGDTQYF. The chain combines TRBV10-3 with TRBJ2-3; D possibly corresponds to TRBD1 (5 bases). Germline CDR1 reads ENHRY; CDR2 reads SYGVKD. The V gene lost 0 bases and the J gene lost 6 bases, with 7 bases spanning the gap. The CDR3 totals 13 residues.

This clone showed up just once. The chain is built from TRBV19 and TRBJ1-4; a weak D match, TRBD1 (5 bases). From germline, CDR1 is LNHDA and CDR2 SQIVND (reference sequence). The germline V and J ends were trimmed by 2 bases and 4 bases, with 11 bases remaining between them. This CDR3 is built from 15 residues. The CDR3 sequence: CASSITTVGNEKLFF. The CDR3 DNA follows: TGTGCCAGTAGTATAACGACAGTGGGTAATGAAAAACTGTTTTTT.

J is TRBJ2-2 and V is TRBV28, with 7 bases matching TRBD1. V was pared by 7 bases and J by 3 bases, with 5 bases of the junction left unmatched. The CDR3 is 14 amino acids. Germline V lookup: CDR1 MDHEN, CDR2 SYDVKM. The CDR3 protein is CASTLQGDTGELFF. Written as DNA, the CDR3 is TGTGCCAGCACCTTGCAGGGGGACACCGGGGAGCTGTTTTTT.